This TCR beta chain derives from a study of T cell repertoires in cytomegalovirus infection. Study overall: The authors used CMV epitopes that were HLA-C-restricted (recently identified) and HLA-B-restricted (well studied). CMV infection plus the matching HLA type was flagged by public TCR beta signatures. Study-wide points: Totalled public TCR beta family frequency picked out people who carried CMV plus the relevant HLA. Predominance within the ex vivo response was attributable to HLA-C-restricted CMV-specific TCR beta clonotypes.

MiXCR, applied by TCRdb to the reads, yields one record per CDR3 protein. The sample yields roughly 180,000 distinct CDR3 sequences, about 20% seen once. This clonotype was observed many times. Its target is unknown. Trimming shortened V by 6 bases and J by 4 bases, and 10 bases separated the two germline ends. Germline CDR1 reads MNHEY; CDR2 reads SVGEGT. The CDR3 is 13 amino acids. This chain uses TRBV6-2 or TRBV6-3 with TRBJ2-1, with a tentative D call TRBD1 (5 bases). The sequence derives from a human donor in good health (CMV status not recorded). Some clones in this sample may be carry-over from other donors' samples. The sample in question was CD8+ T cells from cultured PBMCs, obtained from culture after CMV antigen stimulation. CDR3 in DNA: TGTGCCAGCAGCCCGGACACTTACAATGAGCAGTTCTTC. Amino acid sequence: CASSPDTYNEQFF.